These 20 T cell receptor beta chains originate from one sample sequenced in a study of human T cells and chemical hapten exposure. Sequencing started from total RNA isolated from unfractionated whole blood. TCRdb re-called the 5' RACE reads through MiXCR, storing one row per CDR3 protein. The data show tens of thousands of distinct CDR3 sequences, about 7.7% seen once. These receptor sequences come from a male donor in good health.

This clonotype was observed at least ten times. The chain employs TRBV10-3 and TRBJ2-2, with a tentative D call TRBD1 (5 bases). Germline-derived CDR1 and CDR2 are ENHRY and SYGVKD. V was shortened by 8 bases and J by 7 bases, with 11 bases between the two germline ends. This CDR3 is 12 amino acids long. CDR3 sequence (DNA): TGTGCCATCGGACAAGTAGGCGGGGAGCTGTTTTTT. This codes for CAIGQVGGELFF.

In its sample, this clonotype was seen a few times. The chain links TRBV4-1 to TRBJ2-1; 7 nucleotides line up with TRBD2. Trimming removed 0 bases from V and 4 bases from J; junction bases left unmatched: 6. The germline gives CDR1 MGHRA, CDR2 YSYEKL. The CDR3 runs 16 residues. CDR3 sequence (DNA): TGCGCCAGCAGCCAAGATGTCCAGCGGGAATACAATGAGCAGTTCTTC. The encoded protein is CASSQDVQREYNEQFF.

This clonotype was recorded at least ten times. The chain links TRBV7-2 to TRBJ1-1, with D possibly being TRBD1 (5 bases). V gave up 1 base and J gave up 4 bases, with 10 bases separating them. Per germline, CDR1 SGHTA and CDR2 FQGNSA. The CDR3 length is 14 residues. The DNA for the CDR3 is TGTGCCAGCAGCTTAGAGGGCGGGGGCACTGAAGCTTTCTTT. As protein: CASSLEGGGTEAFF.

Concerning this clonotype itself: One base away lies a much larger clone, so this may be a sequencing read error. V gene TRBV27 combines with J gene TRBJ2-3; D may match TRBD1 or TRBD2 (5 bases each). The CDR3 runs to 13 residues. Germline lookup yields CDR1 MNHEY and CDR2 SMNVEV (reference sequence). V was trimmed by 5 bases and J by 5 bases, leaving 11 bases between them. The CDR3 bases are TGTGCCAGCAGTCCGGGACGAGGAGATACGCAGTATTTT. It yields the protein CASSPGRGDTQYF.

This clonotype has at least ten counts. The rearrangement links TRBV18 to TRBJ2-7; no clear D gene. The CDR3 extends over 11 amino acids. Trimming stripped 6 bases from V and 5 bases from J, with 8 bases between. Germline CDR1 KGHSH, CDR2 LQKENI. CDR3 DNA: TGTGCCAGCTCGCGCGGAGACGAGCAGTACTTC. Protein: CASSRGDEQYF.

CDR3 loop: CASSPQDGATDTQYF. CDR3 DNA sequence: TGTGCCAGCAGCCCCCAGGACGGAGCCACAGATACGCAGTATTTT. The chain employs TRBV7-2 and TRBJ2-3; no definite D call. CDR1 is SGHTA, CDR2 FQGNSA, per germline. V was pared by 5 bases and J by 2 bases, with 14 bases between. The CDR3 sequence is 15 residues long.

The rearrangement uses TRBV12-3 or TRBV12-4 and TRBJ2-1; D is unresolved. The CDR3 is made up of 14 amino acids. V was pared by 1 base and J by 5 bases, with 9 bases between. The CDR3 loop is CASSLEGTNNEQFF. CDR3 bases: TGTGCCAGCAGTTTAGAAGGCACTAACAATGAGCAGTTCTTC.

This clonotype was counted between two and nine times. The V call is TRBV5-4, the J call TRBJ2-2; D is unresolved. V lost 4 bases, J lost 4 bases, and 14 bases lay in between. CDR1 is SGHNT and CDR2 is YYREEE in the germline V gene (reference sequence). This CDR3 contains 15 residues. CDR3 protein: CASSDGPPGTGELFF. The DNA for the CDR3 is TGTGCCAGCAGCGACGGGCCCCCCGGCACCGGGGAGCTGTTTTTT.

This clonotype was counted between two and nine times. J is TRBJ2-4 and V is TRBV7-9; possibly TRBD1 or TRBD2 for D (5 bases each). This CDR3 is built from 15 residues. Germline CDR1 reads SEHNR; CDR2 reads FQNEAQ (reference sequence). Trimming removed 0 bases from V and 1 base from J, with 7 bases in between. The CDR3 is CASSLAEGAKNIQYF. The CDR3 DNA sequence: TGTGCCAGCAGCTTAGCTGAGGGGGCCAAAAACATTCAGTACTTC.

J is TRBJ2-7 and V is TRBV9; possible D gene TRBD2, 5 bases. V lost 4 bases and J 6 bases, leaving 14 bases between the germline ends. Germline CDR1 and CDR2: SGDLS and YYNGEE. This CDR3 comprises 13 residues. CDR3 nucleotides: TGTGCCAGCAGCCGGGGTGCGGGCGTCGAGCAGTACTTC. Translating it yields CASSRGAGVEQYF.

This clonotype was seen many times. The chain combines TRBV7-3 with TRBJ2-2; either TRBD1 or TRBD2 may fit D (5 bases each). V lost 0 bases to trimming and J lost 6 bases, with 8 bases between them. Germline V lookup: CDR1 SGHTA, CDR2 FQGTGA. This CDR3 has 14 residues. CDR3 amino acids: CASSLTGTAGELFF. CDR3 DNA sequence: TGTGCCAGCAGCTTAACAGGGACCGCCGGGGAGCTGTTTTTT. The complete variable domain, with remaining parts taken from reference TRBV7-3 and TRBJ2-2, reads GAGVSQTPSNKVTEKGKYVELRCDPISGHTALYWYRQSLGQGPEFLIYFQGTGAADDSGLPNDRFFAVRPEGSVSTLKIQRTERGDSAVYLCASSLTGTAGELFFGEGSRLTVL.

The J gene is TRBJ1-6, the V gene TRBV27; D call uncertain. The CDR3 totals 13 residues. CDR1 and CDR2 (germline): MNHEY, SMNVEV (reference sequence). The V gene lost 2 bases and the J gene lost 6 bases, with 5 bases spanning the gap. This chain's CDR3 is CASSLTTNSPLHF. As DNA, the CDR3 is TGTGCCAGCAGTTTAACAACTAATTCACCCCTCCACTTT.

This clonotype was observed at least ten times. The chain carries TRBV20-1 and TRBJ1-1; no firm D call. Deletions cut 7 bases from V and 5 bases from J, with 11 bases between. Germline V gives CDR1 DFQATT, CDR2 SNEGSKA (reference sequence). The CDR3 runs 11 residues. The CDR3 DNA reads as TGCAGTGTAGACTATGGAACTGAAGCTTTCTTT. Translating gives CSVDYGTEAFF.

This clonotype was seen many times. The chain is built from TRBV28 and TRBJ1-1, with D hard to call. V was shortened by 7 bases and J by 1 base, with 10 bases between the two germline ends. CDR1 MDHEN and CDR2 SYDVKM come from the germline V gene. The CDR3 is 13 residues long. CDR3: CASTPPENTEAFF. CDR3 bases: TGTGCCAGCACCCCTCCCGAGAACACTGAAGCTTTCTTT.

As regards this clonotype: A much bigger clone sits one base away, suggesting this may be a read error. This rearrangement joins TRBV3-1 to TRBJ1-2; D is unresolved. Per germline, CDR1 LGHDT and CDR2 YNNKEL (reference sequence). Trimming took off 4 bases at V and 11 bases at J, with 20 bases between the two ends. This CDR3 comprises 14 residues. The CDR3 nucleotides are TGTGCCAGCAGCCCAGATAATCGGCCAACCGGGTACACCTTC. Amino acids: CASSPDNRPTGYTF.

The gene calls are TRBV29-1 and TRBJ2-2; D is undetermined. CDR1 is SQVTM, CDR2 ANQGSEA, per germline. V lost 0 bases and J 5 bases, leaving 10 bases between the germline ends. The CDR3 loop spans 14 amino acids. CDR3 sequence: CSVEDLAVTGELFF. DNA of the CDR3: TGCAGCGTTGAAGATCTGGCGGTTACCGGGGAGCTGTTTTTT.

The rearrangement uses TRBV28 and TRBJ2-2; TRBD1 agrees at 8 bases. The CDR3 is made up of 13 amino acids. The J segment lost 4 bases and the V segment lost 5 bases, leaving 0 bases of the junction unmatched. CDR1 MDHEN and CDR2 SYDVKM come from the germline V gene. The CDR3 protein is CASSTGGTGELFF. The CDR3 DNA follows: TGTGCCAGCAGTACAGGGGGCACCGGGGAGCTGTTTTTT.

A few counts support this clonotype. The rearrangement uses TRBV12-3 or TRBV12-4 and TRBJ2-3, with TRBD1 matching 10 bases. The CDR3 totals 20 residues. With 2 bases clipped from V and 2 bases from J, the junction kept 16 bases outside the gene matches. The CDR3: CASSLSTPTRQGAYTDTQYF. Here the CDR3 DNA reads TGTGCCAGCAGTTTATCGACCCCGACTAGACAGGGGGCCTACACAGATACGCAGTATTTT.

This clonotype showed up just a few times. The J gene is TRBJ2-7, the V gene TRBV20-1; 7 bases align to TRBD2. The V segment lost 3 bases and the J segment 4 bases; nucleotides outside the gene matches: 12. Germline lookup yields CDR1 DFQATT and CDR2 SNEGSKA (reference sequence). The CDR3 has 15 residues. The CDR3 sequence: CSASPQRGTGYEQYF. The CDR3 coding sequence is TGCAGTGCTAGCCCCCAGCGGGGTACCGGATACGAGCAGTACTTC.

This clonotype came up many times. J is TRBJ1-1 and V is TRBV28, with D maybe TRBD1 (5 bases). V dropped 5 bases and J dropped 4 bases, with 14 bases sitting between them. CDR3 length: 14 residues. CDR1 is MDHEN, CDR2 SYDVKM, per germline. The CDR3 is CASSGDGAATEAFF. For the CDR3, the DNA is TGTGCCAGCAGTGGGGACGGAGCGGCCACTGAAGCTTTCTTT. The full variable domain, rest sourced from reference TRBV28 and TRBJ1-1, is DVKVTQSSRYLVKRTGEKVFLECVQDMDHENMFWYRQDPGLGLRLIYFSYDVKMKEKGDIPEGYSVSREKKERFSLILESASTNQTSMYLCASSGDGAATEAFFGQGTRLTVV.